This T cell receptor beta chain was identified during a study of shared clonotypes between healthy human individuals. The study's findings and limits: Memory subsets generally showed lower estimated richness than naive subsets. Of the naive CD4 clonotypes, about 5.4% were shared across several donors.

Each subset's genomic DNA was shared equally among a number of immunoSEQ plates. Profiled with immunoSEQ multiplex PCR; TCRdb holds only in-frame clones, not every one. The table includes 550,000 to 700,000 clones, 73% detected once. Caucasian adults living in Nashville, Tennessee, provided all samples. This clone was recorded many times. The antigen remains undetermined. Germline V lookup: CDR1 LGHNT, CDR2 FRNRAP. J gave up 3 bases and V 1 base, and 7 bases lay outside the gene matches. There are 16 residues in the CDR3. This sequence joins TRBV12-5 and TRBJ2-3; 7 positions agree with TRBD2. Sequencing input: memory CD4+ T cells sorted from blood. The sample's subset: CD45RA-negative fraction. This clonotype originated in a woman in her thirties in good health. CDR3 in amino acids: CASGLGSGIQTDTQYF. CDR3 DNA sequence: TGTGCTAGTGGTTTGGGAAGCGGGATCCAGACAGATACGCAGTATTTT. Looking up the rest from reference TRBV12-5 and TRBJ2-3 gives the full variable domain: DARVTQTPRHKVTEMGQEVTMRCQPILGHNTVFWYRQTMMQGLELLAYFRNRAPLDDSGMPKDRFSAEMPDATLATLKIQPSEPRDSAVYFCASGLGSGIQTDTQYFGPGTRLTVL.